One and the same sample provided the 32 T cell receptor beta chains below, sequenced in a study of shared T cell receptors in the human thymus. The method was immunoSEQ multiplex PCR; TCRdb's version includes in-frame clones alone and lacks a portion of them. Found here are 700,000 to 750,000 clones, over 75% of them singletons; the top ten hold roughly 0.01%. The data were also submitted as part of a second study, on human thymus T cells.

Sequencing was carried out using thymocytes. Every receptor here comes from a girl under three years old with a congenital heart defect.

In its sample, this clone was seen once. The chain carries TRBV11-3 and TRBJ1-1; 7 bases are shared with TRBD1. V lost 6 bases to trimming and J lost 5 bases; unmatched junction nucleotides: 15. CDR1 and CDR2 (germline): SGHNT, YENEEA. This CDR3 spans 16 amino acids. The CDR3 loop is CASRNRQGTPRTEAFF. The CDR3 bases are TGTGCCAGCAGGAACAGACAGGGTACGCCTAGGACTGAAGCTTTCTTT.

To note about this clone: Other DNA sequences in this sample translate to the same CDR3. The chain joins TRBV2 to TRBJ1-3; D is undetermined. Trimming took 1 base from V and 2 from J, leaving 6 bases between them. The V gene's germline CDR1 is SNHLY and CDR2 FYNNEI. The CDR3 covers 14 residues. For the CDR3, the DNA is TGTGCCAGCAGTGAAGTGGGCCCTGGAAACACCATATATTTT. It specifies CASSEVGPGNTIYF.

This clone was picked up one time. J is TRBJ1-2 and V is TRBV4-3; D is unresolved. V lost 4 bases, J lost 3 bases, and 9 bases lay in between. The length of the CDR3 is 13 residues. Germline V gene lookup returns CDR1 LGHNA and CDR2 YSLEER. CDR3 sequence (DNA): TGCGCCAGCAGCCGGGCAGAAGACTATGGCTACACCTTC. This sequence encodes CASSRAEDYGYTF.

The chain is built from TRBV5-4 and TRBJ1-3; D might be TRBD1 (5 bases). The V gene lost 1 base and the J gene lost 0 bases, with 17 bases spanning the gap. CDR3 size: 18 residues. CDR1 SGHNT and CDR2 YYREEE come from the germline V gene (reference sequence). CDR3 sequence (DNA): TGTGCCAGCAGCTTGAGGGAATATTCAGGGCCCTCTGGAAACACCATATATTTT. It yields the protein CASSLREYSGPSGNTIYF. The whole variable domain, filled in from reference TRBV5-4 and TRBJ1-3, reads ETGVTQSPTHLIKTRGQQVTLRCSSQSGHNTVSWYQQALGQGPQFIFQYYREEENGRGNFPPRFSGLQFPNYSSELNVNALELDDSALYLCASSLREYSGPSGNTIYFGEGSWLTVV.

V gene TRBV5-6 combines with J gene TRBJ2-7; weak D call: TRBD2 (6 bases). Per the germline V gene, CDR1 is SGHDT and CDR2 is YYEEEE. V was cut by 0 bases and J by 3 bases, with 10 bases left in between. The CDR3 loop spans 14 amino acids. In nucleotides, the CDR3 is TGTGCCAGCAGCTTGGGGGGAGGAGTCTACGAGCAGTACTTC. Encoded protein: CASSLGGGVYEQYF.

This clone was picked up a small number of times. The chain recombines TRBV6-6 with TRBJ2-7; 10 bases map to TRBD1. Germline-derived CDR1 and CDR2 are MNHNY and SVGAGI (reference sequence). This CDR3 region has 15 residues. V gave up 4 bases and J gave up 3 bases; unmatched junction bases: 6. The CDR3, as DNA: TGTGCCAGCAGTTTCGCCGGGACAGGGGTCTACGAGCAGTACTTC. Translating gives CASSFAGTGVYEQYF.

The chain has TRBV19 and TRBJ2-5; 9 nucleotides line up with TRBD1. Germline trimming cut 7 bases from V and 2 bases from J; bases unmatched to any gene: 5. The CDR3 extends over 14 amino acids. Germline CDR1 LNHDA, CDR2 SQIVND (reference sequence). The CDR3 nucleotides read TGTGCCAGTATGAGGACAGGGGAGCAAGAGACCCAGTACTTC. Translated: CASMRTGEQETQYF.

This chain links TRBV6-1 with TRBJ2-5; no definite D call. Germline-derived CDR1 and CDR2 are MNHNS and SASEGT. Trimming removed 3 bases from V and 1 base from J, with 6 bases in between. CDR3 size: 13 residues. In nucleotides, the CDR3 is TGTGCCAGCAGTGATTCTCCCCAAGAGACCCAGTACTTC. It is translated as CASSDSPQETQYF.

The chain carries TRBV4-3 and TRBJ1-4; D is perhaps TRBD1 (5 bases). This CDR3 has 18 residues. Germline assignment: CDR1 LGHNA and CDR2 YSLEER. Trimming cost V 1 base and J 0 bases, with 15 bases left between them. The CDR3 nucleotides are TGCGCCAGCAGCCAAGTCCCAAGGGGAGGGGCAACTAATGAAAAACTGTTTTTT. Its translation: CASSQVPRGGATNEKLFF.

The CDR3 region has the DNA TGCGCCATACTGCACCTACCCCGGGTCAGACGGGATTCACCCCTCCACTTT. This codes for CAILHLPRVRRDSPLHF. This rearrangement joins TRBV10-1 to TRBJ1-6, with D hard to call. V was clipped by 10 bases and J by 8 bases, with 27 bases between them. There are 17 residues in the CDR3. CDR1 and CDR2 from the germline V gene are WNHNN and SYGVQD (reference sequence).

The chain employs TRBV5-1 and TRBJ1-1; 7 positions agree with TRBD1. Germline CDR1 and CDR2: SGHRS and YFSETQ. With 3 bases clipped from V and 3 bases from J, the junction kept 5 bases outside the gene matches. CDR3 length: 14 residues. The CDR3 bases are TGCGCCAGCAGCTGGGACAGAGCCCACACTGAAGCTTTCTTT. Its protein product is CASSWDRAHTEAFF.

In DNA form, the CDR3 reads TGTGCCAGCAGCCGGCCCTTGGGACAGATGAACACTGAAGCTTTCTTT. Protein product: CASSRPLGQMNTEAFF. This chain uses TRBV2 with TRBJ1-1; 7 nucleotides match TRBD1. The CDR3 is 16 residues long. Trimming removed 6 bases from V and 0 bases from J; junction bases left unmatched: 10. Germline CDR1 and CDR2: SNHLY and FYNNEI.

The rearrangement uses TRBV5-1 and TRBJ2-1; 8 bases match TRBD2. There are 17 residues in the CDR3. CDR1 and CDR2 (germline): SGHRS, YFSETQ. Trimming removed 3 bases from V and 0 bases from J; junction bases left unmatched: 8. The CDR3 region is CASSSPSGGDSYNEQFF. The CDR3 DNA reads as TGCGCCAGCAGCTCGCCCTCGGGGGGGGACTCCTACAATGAGCAGTTCTTC.

The CDR3 protein is CASRLGRTANGRDEQFF. In DNA form, the CDR3 reads TGTGCCAGCAGGTTGGGGCGGACCGCTAATGGAAGGGATGAGCAGTTCTTC. The chain employs TRBV7-3 and TRBJ2-1, with D possibly being TRBD1 (5 bases). The V gene lost 6 bases and the J gene lost 8 bases, with 26 bases spanning the gap. CDR1 and CDR2 (germline): SGHTA, FQGTGA. The CDR3 covers 17 residues.

The chain joins TRBV6-4 to TRBJ2-1; D remains ambiguous. CDR1 MRHNA and CDR2 SNTAGT come from the germline V gene. The CDR3 is 12 amino acids. The V and J ends lost 4 bases and 5 bases respectively, with 6 bases between them. The DNA of the CDR3 is TGTGCCAGCAGTGGGGCCGACAATGAGCAGTTCTTC. This encodes CASSGADNEQFF.

V usage is TRBV7-9 and J usage is TRBJ1-1; 7 bases agree with TRBD1. CDR3 size: 14 residues. CDR1 SEHNR and CDR2 FQNEAQ come from the germline V gene (reference sequence). With V trimmed by 8 bases and J by 4 bases, 10 bases remained unmatched. The CDR3 DNA is TGTGCCAGCGAACAGGGGCACGGTAGCACTGAAGCTTTCTTT. Translated: CASEQGHGSTEAFF.

This sequence joins TRBV5-6 and TRBJ1-2; the D gene is possibly TRBD1 (5 bases). CDR3 length equals 14 residues. Trimming pared 0 bases from V and 2 bases from J, leaving 8 bases between. CDR1 is SGHDT, CDR2 YYEEEE, per germline. DNA for the CDR3: TGTGCCAGCAGCTTGGCCAGGGAAAACTATGGCTACACCTTC. The encoded protein is CASSLARENYGYTF. Drawing the rest from reference TRBV5-6 and TRBJ1-2, the complete variable domain is DAGVTQSPTHLIKTRGQQVTLRCSPKSGHDTVSWYQQALGQGPQFIFQYYEEEERQRGNFPDRFSGHQFPNYSSELNVNALLLGDSALYLCASSLARENYGYTFGSGTRLTVV.

There are a few counts of this clone. V and J are TRBV5-1 and TRBJ2-7; a weak D match, TRBD1 (5 bases). V lost 4 bases and J 6 bases, leaving 14 bases between the germline ends. The CDR3 extends over 13 amino acids. Germline values: CDR1 SGHRS, CDR2 YFSETQ. The CDR3 DNA reads TGCGCCAGCAGCCTGGCAAACAGGACCGAGCAGTACTTC. As protein: CASSLANRTEQYF.

The genes are TRBV7-9 and TRBJ1-1; D is undetermined. Germline V CDR1 and CDR2: SEHNR, FQNEAQ (reference sequence). The V end was cut by 2 bases, the J end by 7 bases, with 8 bases between. This CDR3 has 12 amino acids. The CDR3 reads CASSLKQIEAFF. CDR3 sequence (DNA): TGTGCCAGCAGCTTAAAACAGATTGAAGCTTTCTTT.

CDR3 loop: CASSQYQSGYNSPLHF. The DNA for the CDR3 is TGCGCCAGCAGCCAATACCAATCAGGCTATAATTCACCCCTCCACTTT. J is TRBJ1-6 and V is TRBV4-1; D uncertain. Trimming shortened V by 2 bases and J by 3 bases, and 11 bases separated the two germline ends. Germline CDR1 reads MGHRA; CDR2 reads YSYEKL. The CDR3 is made up of 16 amino acids.

The V call is TRBV4-3, the J call TRBJ2-7; D unresolved. V dropped 1 base and J dropped 0 bases, with 10 bases sitting between them. This CDR3 has 15 residues. CDR1 and CDR2 from the germline V gene are LGHNA and YSLEER. This chain's CDR3 is CASSQVRGYSYEQYF. The DNA for the CDR3 is TGCGCCAGCAGCCAAGTAAGAGGTTACTCCTACGAGCAGTACTTC.

This clone appeared a few times. The V gene is TRBV19, the J gene TRBJ1-5; a weak D match, TRBD1 (5 bases). CDR1 is LNHDA, CDR2 SQIVND, per germline (reference sequence). CDR3 length: 17 amino acids. Trimming left V 3 bases short and J 2 bases short, with 17 bases between. CDR3 DNA sequence: TGTGCCAGTAGTATGGGTAACGGGGGGACGGGCAATCAGCCCCAGCATTTT. This codes for CASSMGNGGTGNQPQHF.

This chain uses TRBV10-3 with TRBJ2-1, with 7 bases fitting TRBD1. J was trimmed by 7 bases and V by 5 bases; bases with no gene match: 11. This CDR3 is built from 15 residues. From germline, CDR1 is ENHRY and CDR2 SYGVKD. CDR3 region: CAISTGVEDRNEQFF. The CDR3, as DNA: TGTGCCATCAGTACAGGGGTTGAGGATAGGAATGAGCAGTTCTTC.

The chain employs TRBV6-5 and TRBJ1-3; D ambiguous. The CDR3 length is 12 residues. The V end was cut by 9 bases, the J end by 0 bases, with 6 bases between. The germline V gene has CDR1 MNHEY and CDR2 SVGAGI. CDR3 nucleotides: TGTGCCAGGAGGGACTCTGGAAACACCATATATTTT. Translation: CARRDSGNTIYF.

The CDR3 nucleotides read TGTGCCAGCAGCCCTGACAGGGGCGAAAACAACAACAATGAGCAGTTCTTC. Protein: CASSPDRGENNNNEQFF. The chain is built from TRBV5-6 and TRBJ2-1; the match to TRBD1 covers 8 bases. Trimming took 4 bases from V and 5 from J; bases not matched to a gene: 14. CDR1 and CDR2 from the germline V gene are SGHDT and YYEEEE. This CDR3 comprises 17 residues.

The rearrangement joins TRBV6-5 to TRBJ1-2; 7 positions agree with TRBD1. The V gene end was trimmed by 5 bases and the J gene end by 4 bases; junction bases not matched to a gene: 7. Germline V lookup: CDR1 MNHEY, CDR2 SVGAGI. This CDR3 has 14 residues. In nucleotides, the CDR3 is TGTGCCAGCAGTCTCCAGGGGGGAGTCTATGGCTACACCTTC. Translating it yields CASSLQGGVYGYTF.

Worth noting for this clone: The identical CDR3 is also encoded by other nucleotide sequences in the sample. The rearrangement joins TRBV20-1 to TRBJ1-1; D not resolved. The germline V gene has CDR1 DFQATT and CDR2 SNEGSKA (reference sequence). V was clipped by 3 bases and J by 5 bases, with 7 bases between them. The CDR3 runs 11 residues. Written as DNA, the CDR3 is TGCAGTGCTAGTTTGGCAACTGAAGCTTTCTTT. Protein sequence: CSASLATEAFF.

The rearrangement joins TRBV30 to TRBJ2-1; TRBD1 agrees at 8 bases. V gave up 0 bases and J gave up 5 bases; unmatched junction bases: 21. Germline V CDR1 and CDR2: GTSNPN, SVGIG (reference sequence). There are 20 residues in the CDR3. CDR3 sequence (DNA): TGTGCCTGGAGTGTACGAGCGAACAGGGGGGAGAAACGTGACGACAATGAGCAGTTCTTC. This codes for CAWSVRANRGEKRDDNEQFF.

This chain links TRBV15 with TRBJ1-6; 11 bases fit TRBD1. The CDR3 runs to 17 residues. V lost 6 bases and J lost 4; bases outside the gene matches: 8. Looked up from germline, CDR1 is LNHNV and CDR2 is YYDKDF (reference sequence). The CDR3 protein is CATRSFGTGGYNSPLHF. CDR3 bases: TGTGCCACCAGGAGTTTTGGGACAGGGGGATATAATTCACCCCTCCACTTT.

This clone was seen only a few times. This chain links TRBV5-1 with TRBJ1-1; D unresolved. Trimming removed 1 base at V and 4 bases at J, with 8 bases between. The germline V gene has CDR1 SGHRS and CDR2 YFSETQ. CDR3 length: 13 residues. CDR3 bases: TGCGCCAGCAGCTTGCACGAGGGCACTGAAGCTTTCTTT. Residues: CASSLHEGTEAFF.

The chain employs TRBV27 and TRBJ2-1; D is perhaps TRBD1 (5 bases). The CDR3 totals 15 residues. Per germline, CDR1 MNHEY and CDR2 SMNVEV (reference sequence). V was pared by 7 bases and J by 6 bases, with 19 bases between. The CDR3 sequence: CASTTTEPPRNEQFF. The CDR3, as DNA: TGTGCCAGCACCACGACAGAGCCCCCACGCAATGAGCAGTTCTTC.

V usage is TRBV27 and J usage is TRBJ1-1; D gene ambiguous. Germline CDR1 is MNHEY and CDR2 is SMNVEV (reference sequence). This CDR3 comprises 13 residues. V was cut by 4 bases and J by 3 bases, with 9 bases left in between. DNA for the CDR3: TGTGCCAGCAGTTACGCGTGTGACACTGAAGCTTTCTTT. This encodes CASSYACDTEAFF.